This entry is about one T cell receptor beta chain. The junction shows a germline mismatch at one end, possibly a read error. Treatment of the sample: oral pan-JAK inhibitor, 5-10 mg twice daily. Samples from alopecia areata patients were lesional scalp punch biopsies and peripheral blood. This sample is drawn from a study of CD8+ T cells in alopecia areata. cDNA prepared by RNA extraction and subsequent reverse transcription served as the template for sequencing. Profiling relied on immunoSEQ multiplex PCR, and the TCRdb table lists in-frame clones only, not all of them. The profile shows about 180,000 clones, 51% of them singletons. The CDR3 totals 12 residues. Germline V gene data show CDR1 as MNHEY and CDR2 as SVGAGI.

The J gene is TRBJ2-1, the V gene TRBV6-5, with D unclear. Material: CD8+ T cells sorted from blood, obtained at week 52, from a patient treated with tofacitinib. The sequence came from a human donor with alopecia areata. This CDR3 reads CASSNSQDEQFF. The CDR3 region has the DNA TGTGCCAGCAGTAACTCCCAAGATGAGCAGTTCTTC.